This TCR beta chain is drawn from a study of blood T cell repertoires in COVID-19. Across the study: There were acute and convalescent COVID-19 samples, and they came from the United States, Italy and Spain. T cells, B-cell-depleted T cells, or PBMCs supplied cDNA or gDNA.

The V end lost 2 bases, the J end lost 5 bases, and 6 bases lay between the germline ends. The CDR3 covers 13 residues. From germline, CDR1 is KGHSH and CDR2 LQKENI. The authors' processing: Quantification of nucleated cells was approximated via reference gene primer amplification. Method: immunoSEQ multiplex PCR; TCRdb's copy keeps in-frame clones and lacks some. V and J calls and clone size come straight from that table; D and trimming were deduced from the DNA. The data hold about 240,000 clones, with roughly four fifths observed a single time. The TCR comes from a woman in her sixties or seventies with acute or convalescent COVID-19. Sequenced sample: peripheral blood. The chain links TRBV18 to TRBJ1-4; the D is unclear. The CDR3 spells CASSPELNEKLFF. DNA for the CDR3: TGTGCCAGCTCACCAGAGCTCAATGAAAAACTGTTTTTT.